These T cell receptor beta chains were read from a single sample in a study of T cell responses to AZD1222 COVID-19 vaccine. Some clones are missing from TCRdb's copy, which holds only in-frame ones; the method was immunoSEQ multiplex PCR. The sample holds some 120,000 clones, around 90% seen once. Sample: peripheral blood, taken on day 0 of MenACWY control vaccination. The receptors were sampled from an adult in good health. Both conserved end residues are part of each CDR3. A D gene is named only where the DNA matches it firmly. Not all rows give a size; the values are once, few, many and, for expanded clones, a class.

clone size	J gene	D gene	V gene	CDR3 DNA	CDR3 protein
.	TRBJ2-2	.	TRBV7-2	TGTGCCAGCAGCTTAGCCGGGGGAGGCACCGGGGAGCTGTTTTTT	CASSLAGGGTGELFF
.	TRBJ1-1	.	TRBV28	TGTGCCAGCAGTTCCAGGGAGATTGAAGCTTTCTTT	CASSSREIEAFF
.	TRBJ2-5	TRBD1	TRBV11-2	TGTGCCAGCAGCTTCGGGACAGCGAAAGAGACCCAGTACTTC	CASSFGTAKETQYF
.	TRBJ1-1	TRBD1	TRBV4-3	TGCGCCAGCAGCCAATTACTGGACAGGGCGTTAACTGAAGCTTTCTTT	CASSQLLDRALTEAFF
.	TRBJ2-1	TRBD1	TRBV14	TGTGCCAGCAGCCGGGACAGGACATACAATGAGCAGTTCTTC	CASSRDRTYNEQFF
once	TRBJ2-1	.	TRBV6-5	TGTGCCAGCAGTTGGTATGGCGAGCAGTTCTTC	CASSWYGEQFF
.	TRBJ2-3	.	TRBV10-1	TGCGCCAGCAGTGAGGTCGGGGGCCTCCATATGGATACGCAGTATTTT	CASSEVGGLHMDTQYF
.	TRBJ1-5	TRBD1	TRBV4-1	TGCGCCAGCAGCCATATTCAGGGGGATCAGCCCCAGCATTTT	CASSHIQGDQPQHF
once	TRBJ1-2	.	TRBV15	TGTGCCACCTACAAGGGGCTCTATGGCTACACCTTC	CATYKGLYGYTF
.	TRBJ2-1	.	TRBV23-1	TGCGCCAGCAGTCAATCGTCTCGGCGGGACCGCTCCTACAATGAGCAGTTCTTC	CASSQSSRRDRSYNEQFF
few	TRBJ2-4	.	TRBV30	TGTGCCTGGATGGGACTAGCCAAAAACATTCAGTACTTC	CAWMGLAKNIQYF
.	TRBJ2-1	.	TRBV5-6	TGTGCCAGCAGCTTGTTGTCTGGATGGGAGCAGTTCTTC	CASSLLSGWEQFF
.	TRBJ1-1	.	TRBV19	TGTGCCAGTAGTGGGAGAGGAGGGGCCACTGAAGCTTTCTTT	CASSGRGGATEAFF
.	TRBJ1-5	.	TRBV27	TGTGCCAGCAGTTTGAAGTCCCCTAGGAGCAATCAGCCCCAGCATTTT	CASSLKSPRSNQPQHF
.	TRBJ2-1	TRBD2	TRBV6-2/TRBV6-3	TGTGCCAGCAGTTACCCTAGCGGGGGACTGAGAGATGAGCAGTTCTTC	CASSYPSGGLRDEQFF
.	TRBJ2-2	.	TRBV7-2	TGTGCCAGCAGCTTAGTAGGGGGTGACACCGGGGAGCTGTTTTTT	CASSLVGGDTGELFF
.	TRBJ2-3	.	TRBV7-2	TGTGCCAGCAGCCAAAAGGGTAGCTACACAGATACGCAGTATTTT	CASSQKGSYTDTQYF
.	TRBJ1-2	.	TRBV6-5	TGTGCCAGCTTTGTAGTAAGGGACGCAAACTATGGCTACACCTTC	CASFVVRDANYGYTF
.	TRBJ1-4	TRBD1	TRBV5-4	TGTGCCAGCAGCCCTACCGGACAGGGTCGTGAAAAACTGTTTTTT	CASSPTGQGREKLFF
.	TRBJ2-3	TRBD1	TRBV28	TGTGCCAGCAGTTTAGAGGGGGCCAGTGGAGATACGCAGTATTTT	CASSLEGASGDTQYF
few	TRBJ2-2	.	TRBV7-9	TGTGCCAGCAGCTTAACACAGGTGCGGGGGACAAACACCGGGGAGCTGTTTTTT	CASSLTQVRGTNTGELFF
.	TRBJ1-1	.	TRBV7-3	TGTGCCAGCAGCGAGCAGAGGAACACTGAAGCTTTCTTT	CASSEQRNTEAFF
many	TRBJ2-7	.	TRBV9	TGTGCCAGCAGCGGTGGGGTTACGGCCGAGCAGTACTTC	CASSGGVTAEQYF
.	TRBJ2-7	TRBD2	TRBV11-2	TGTGCCAGCAGCTTAATGCTAGCGGGAGTAGGGAACTCCTACGAGCAGTACTTC	CASSLMLAGVGNSYEQYF
.	TRBJ2-2	.	TRBV9	TGTGCCAGCAGCCTAGGGGACTTAAGTACCGGGGAGCTGTTTTTT	CASSLGDLSTGELFF
.	TRBJ1-3	TRBD1	TRBV29-1	TGCAGCGTTGAACCGGACAGGGGAAACACCATATATTTT	CSVEPDRGNTIYF
.	TRBJ2-1	TRBD2	TRBV7-2	TGTGCCAGCAGCTCAGCGGGGGGGCCGTACAATGAGCAGTTCTTC	CASSSAGGPYNEQFF
once	TRBJ2-1	TRBD2	TRBV18	TGTGCCAGCTCACCACGAGAGAGGACGGTGCGGGAGGGCTCCTACAATGAGCAGTTCTTC	CASSPRERTVREGSYNEQFF
.	TRBJ1-1	TRBD1	TRBV30	TGTGCCTGGAGTAGACAGGACAGGGGGAACACTGAAGCTTTCTTT	CAWSRQDRGNTEAFF
.	TRBJ1-5	.	TRBV7-8	TGTGCCAGCAGCTTAGGGCGCAGGGGACTTAATCAGCCCCAGCATTTT	CASSLGRRGLNQPQHF
.	TRBJ2-5	.	TRBV25-1	TGTGCCAGCAGTGTTAACAGGGACTCAGAGACCCAGTACTTC	CASSVNRDSETQYF
.	TRBJ2-5	.	TRBV25-1	TGTGCCAGCAGTGACCCGGGCGGGCGGAGCCAAGAGACCCAGTACTTC	CASSDPGGRSQETQYF
.	TRBJ2-1	TRBD2	TRBV7-3	TGTGCCAGCAGCTTTTACGGGACTAAGGATGAGCAGTTCTTC	CASSFYGTKDEQFF
.	TRBJ2-2	.	TRBV3-1/TRBV3-2	TGTGCCAGCAGCCAACTGGGGGCCGGGGAGCTGTTTTTT	CASSQLGAGELFF
once	TRBJ1-2	TRBD1	TRBV24-1	TGTGCCACCAGTGATCGGGACAGCTTATTTACCTATGGCTACACCTTC	CATSDRDSLFTYGYTF
.	TRBJ2-3	.	TRBV7-8	TGTGCCAGCAGCTTTTTGACGGCCACAGATACGCAGTATTTT	CASSFLTATDTQYF
.	TRBJ2-3	.	TRBV7-3	TGTGCCAGCAGCCTCTCCATTAGCACAGATACGCAGTATTTT	CASSLSISTDTQYF
.	TRBJ2-7	.	TRBV2	TGTGCCAGATCTTCTGGGGGGAAGACGAACGAGCAGTACTTC	CARSSGGKTNEQYF
.	TRBJ1-4	TRBD1	TRBV28	TGTGCCAGCAGTTCCCTCTCCACAGGGGGCGAAACTAATGAAAAACTGTTTTTT	CASSSLSTGGETNEKLFF
.	TRBJ2-2	TRBD2	TRBV6-1	TGTGCCAGCAGTGAAATAGTTCTAGCGGGGTTCCACCGGATGGGGTTGTTTTTT	CASSEIVLAGFHRMGLFF
.	TRBJ2-5	.	TRBV29-1	TGCAGCGTATCGACTAGTGTGGAGACCCAGTACTTC	CSVSTSVETQYF
.	TRBJ2-5	.	TRBV12-3/TRBV12-4	TGTGCCAGCACTCGAAGCCCGGCAGAGACCCAGTACTTC	CASTRSPAETQYF
.	TRBJ2-1	.	TRBV7-2	TGTGCCAGCAGCTTAGGCCCCTCGACTAGTGGTAATGAGCAGTTCTTC	CASSLGPSTSGNEQFF
.	TRBJ2-1	.	TRBV13	TGTGCCAGCGCCCTAGGAGGGGGGAGAAGGTTTACTTACAATGAGCAGTTCTTC	CASALGGGRRFTYNEQFF
.	TRBJ2-6	.	TRBV24-1	TGTGCCACCAGCGGAAGGGGGGGCACAGACACTGGGGCCAACGTCCTGACTTTC	CATSGRGGTDTGANVLTF
.	TRBJ1-2	.	TRBV5-1	TGCGCCAGCAGCTTGGGAGCCGGGGGAACAAACTATGGCTACACCTTC	CASSLGAGGTNYGYTF
.	TRBJ2-3	.	TRBV6-2/TRBV6-3	TGTGCCAGCAGTTACCTCGGTCCCGATACGCAGTATTTT	CASSYLGPDTQYF
.	TRBJ2-3	TRBD2	TRBV29-1	TGCAGCGCAATGGACGGGGGGGCTGGCACAGATACGCAGTATTTT	CSAMDGGAGTDTQYF
.	TRBJ2-3	TRBD1	TRBV9	TGTGCCAGCAGCCCGCGGACAGGGCCCAGCACAGATACGCAGTATTTT	CASSPRTGPSTDTQYF
.	TRBJ1-2	.	TRBV14	TGTGCCAGCAGCCAAGAGTGGGAGAACTATGGCTACACCTTC	CASSQEWENYGYTF
.	TRBJ1-5	.	TRBV18	TGTGCCAGCTCACCAGAGGGATTGGGCAATCAGCCCCAGCATTTT	CASSPEGLGNQPQHF
.	TRBJ2-1	TRBD2	TRBV9	TGTGCCAGCAGCGTAACCGGATCGGGGGGGTGGTATGAGCAGTTCTTC	CASSVTGSGGWYEQFF
few	TRBJ1-6	TRBD1	TRBV25-1	TGTGCCAGCAGTGTGGGACAGGGGTATAATTCACCCCTCCACTTT	CASSVGQGYNSPLHF